This TCR beta chain was observed in a study of shared clonotypes between healthy human individuals. This clone was seen only a few times. Antigen unknown. Study observations and caveats: Against clonotypes common to all four donors, non-shared ones had lower generation probabilities.

In the original processing: Sequence data from immunoSEQ were junction-only and lacked quality scores; consequently, filtering differed. Assay: immunoSEQ multiplex PCR; the TCRdb copy retains only in-frame clones and omits some. The DNA was the basis for D and trimming; V, J and clone size are from that table. The data contain a few million clones, over 85% of them singletons. The study drew its donors from healthy HIV-negative adults without recent acute infections or vaccinations. V was pared by 3 bases and J by 6 bases, with 11 bases between. In germline, CDR1 is KGHSH, CDR2 LQKENI. The CDR3 runs to 14 residues.

Sequencing was performed on naive CD4+ T cells sorted from blood. As for subset: CD45RA+ positively selected. The TCR was taken from a man between 18 and 35 years old in good health. This chain uses TRBV18 with TRBJ1-4; a possible D gene is TRBD1 (5 bases). The CDR3 DNA reads TGTGCCAGCTCACCCGACAGATCGGATGAAAAACTGTTTTTT. This codes for CASSPDRSDEKLFF.